The rows below give T cell receptor beta chains drawn from one sample of a study of cytomegalovirus exposure and HLA in healthy donors. Measured with immunoSEQ multiplex PCR; TCRdb has only the in-frame clones, and not every one. Here the sample spans some 110,000 clones, around two thirds being singletons. The material sequenced was PBMCs. The source is a woman between 40 and 50 years old in good health and CMV-seropositive. CDR3s include the opening cysteine and the closing phenylalanine or tryptophan. D genes are given only for firm matches. Some rows have no size entry. The others give once, few or many, or a class for an expanded clone.

TRBV27	.	.	TRBJ2-5	TGTGCCAGCAGCCAAGGGGGAAGGCCACCCGAGACCCAGTACTTC	CASSQGGRPPETQYF
TRBV5-4	.	.	TRBJ2-1	TGTGCCAGCAGCTTGGGAGGGAATGCAGTCTACAATGAGCAGTTCTTC	CASSLGGNAVYNEQFF
TRBV7-2	.	TRBD2	TRBJ2-3	TGTGCCAGCAGTAGGACTAGAGCTAGCACAGATACGCAGTATTTT	CASSRTRASTDTQYF
TRBV9	.	TRBD1	TRBJ2-7	TGTGCCAGCAGCGTAGCTGGGACAGGGAACGAGCAGTACTTC	CASSVAGTGNEQYF
TRBV28	.	TRBD1	TRBJ1-2	TGTGCCAGCAGTTGGGATTGGGACAGGGACAAACCTGTCTATGGCTACACCTTC	CASSWDWDRDKPVYGYTF
TRBV9	.	TRBD2	TRBJ2-1	TGTGCCAGCAGCGTAGACGGGAGGTCCGGGGATGAGCAGTTCTTC	CASSVDGRSGDEQFF
TRBV28	.	TRBD2	TRBJ2-3	TGTGCCAGCATCCGTTCCCCGTTACTAGCGGGAGGCACAGATACGCAGTATTTT	CASIRSPLLAGGTDTQYF
TRBV7-6	.	TRBD2	TRBJ2-1	TGTGCCAGCAGCTTATTGGACAGAGGCGGGACTAGAATTTACAATGAGCAGTTCTTC	CASSLLDRGGTRIYNEQFF
TRBV11-3	.	TRBD1	TRBJ2-3	TGTGCCAGCAGCTACGACCTGGGACAGGGGGCCACAGATACGCAGTATTTT	CASSYDLGQGATDTQYF
TRBV18	.	TRBD2	TRBJ2-7	TGTGCCAGCTCACCAGGTACAGGGACTAGCGGGAGGTGGGGGCAGTACTTC	CASSPGTGTSGRWGQYF
TRBV6-5	.	.	TRBJ1-1	TGTGCCAGCAGTGAAAATCAACAGAACACTGAAGCTTTCTTT	CASSENQQNTEAFF
TRBV19	.	TRBD1	TRBJ1-1	TGTGCCAGTAGTATGGGACAGATGAACACTGAAGCTTTCTTT	CASSMGQMNTEAFF
TRBV19	.	TRBD2	TRBJ2-7	TGTGCCAGTACCGCTGCGGGAGGCTCCTACGAGCAGTACTTC	CASTAAGGSYEQYF
TRBV27	few	TRBD1	TRBJ1-1	TGTGCCAGCAGTCTAACCGGGACAGTCCTCACTGAAGCTTTCTTT	CASSLTGTVLTEAFF
TRBV19	.	TRBD1	TRBJ2-7	TGTGCCAGTAGTTCCCGGGACAGCCACTCCTACGAGCAGTACTTC	CASSSRDSHSYEQYF
TRBV6-1	.	TRBD2	TRBJ2-7	TGTGCCAGCAGTGCCCCCGCGGGGGCCTACGAGCAGTACTTC	CASSAPAGAYEQYF
TRBV19	.	TRBD1	TRBJ2-7	TGTGCCAGTAGTATCCCGGGACAGGGTCCCTACGAGCAGTACTTC	CASSIPGQGPYEQYF
TRBV7-9	.	TRBD1	TRBJ1-3	TGTGCCAGCAGTTTGGACAGGGGGCTTACCGGAAACACCATATATTTT	CASSLDRGLTGNTIYF
TRBV4-2	few	TRBD2	TRBJ2-1	TGTGCCAGCAGCCAAGAGGAGCGGGAGGCTCAGCATGAGCAGTTCTTC	CASSQEEREAQHEQFF
TRBV15	.	.	TRBJ2-3	TGTGCCACCAGCGCCGAGGGTTCTGGCACAGATACGCAGTATTTT	CATSAEGSGTDTQYF
TRBV28	.	.	TRBJ2-4	TGTGCCAGCAGTTTTGGACAGCTAGCCAAAAACATTCAGTACTTC	CASSFGQLAKNIQYF
TRBV5-1	.	TRBD2	TRBJ2-7	TGCGCCAGCAGCTCCCGGACTAGCGGTAGATCCTACGAGCAGTACTTC	CASSSRTSGRSYEQYF